The text below deals with one TCR beta chain. As yet, its antigen is unknown. Total RNA (roughly 530 ng) served as template for TCR beta cDNA synthesis primed by a constant-region primer. ARM-PCR was slightly modified, and three nested multiplex PCR rounds with it gave rise to the TCR beta libraries. The first two PCR rounds, around 10 cycles each, used TRBV1-TRBV30 forward primers and a C-beta reverse primer. One entry per CDR3 protein, called by TCRdb with MiXCR from the multiplex PCR reads. The sample records fewer than 350,000 distinct CDR3 sequences, about 62% being singletons. This CDR3 region has 17 residues. Germline loops: CDR1 MDHEN, CDR2 SYDVKM. The V gene end was trimmed by 4 bases and the J gene end by 3 bases; junction bases not matched to a gene: 11. This sample was taken from a study of tumor-infiltrating lymphocytes in primary liver carcinoma. Study context: Samples returned roughly 3.5 to 7.13 million productive TCRbeta reads each. Read depth did not differ significantly between tissue types.

Study-level findings and limits: Tumor samples exhibited a significantly greater top-250-clone fraction than blood samples (p = 0.039). Tumor-adjacent and tumor-blood pairs showed less overlap than tumor region pairs.

Blood RNA was derived from unsorted whole blood, and germline DNA was extracted too. An approximately 4-milliliter peripheral blood sample was collected before surgery. This chain links TRBV28 with TRBJ1-1; TRBD1 aligns across 10 bases. The sequence was collected from a man in his forties with primary liver carcinoma and hepatitis B virus infection. The sample consisted of peripheral blood. The CDR3 region is CASSSSGTGDTDTEAFF. The DNA of the CDR3 is TGTGCCAGCAGTTCATCTGGGACAGGGGATACGGACACTGAAGCTTTCTTT.